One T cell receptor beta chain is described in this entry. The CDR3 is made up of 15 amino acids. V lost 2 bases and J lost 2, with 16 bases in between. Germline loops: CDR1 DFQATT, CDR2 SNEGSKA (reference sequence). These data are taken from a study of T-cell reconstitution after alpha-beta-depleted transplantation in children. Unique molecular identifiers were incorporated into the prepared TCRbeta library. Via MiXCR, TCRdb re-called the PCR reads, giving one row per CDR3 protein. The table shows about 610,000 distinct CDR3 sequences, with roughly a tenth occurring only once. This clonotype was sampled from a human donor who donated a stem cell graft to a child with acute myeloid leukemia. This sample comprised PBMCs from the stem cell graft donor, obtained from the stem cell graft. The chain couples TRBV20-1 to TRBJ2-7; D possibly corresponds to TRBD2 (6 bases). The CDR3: CSARPLTGVAYEQYF. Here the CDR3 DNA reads TGCAGTGCTAGACCACTTACGGGAGTGGCCTACGAGCAGTACTTC.